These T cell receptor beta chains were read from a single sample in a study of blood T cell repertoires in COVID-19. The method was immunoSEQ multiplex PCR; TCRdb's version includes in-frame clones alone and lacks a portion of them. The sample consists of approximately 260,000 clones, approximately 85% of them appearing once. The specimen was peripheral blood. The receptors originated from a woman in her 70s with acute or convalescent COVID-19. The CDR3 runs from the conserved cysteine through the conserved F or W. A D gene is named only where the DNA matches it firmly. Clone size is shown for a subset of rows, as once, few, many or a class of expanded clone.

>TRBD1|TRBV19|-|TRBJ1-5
CASSKGQGKNQPQHF
TGTGCCAGTAGTAAAGGACAGGGAAAAAATCAGCCCCAGCATTTT
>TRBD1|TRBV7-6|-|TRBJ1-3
CASSHTTGLGPSSSGNTIYF
TGTGCCAGCAGCCACACGACAGGGCTTGGCCCTAGCTCCTCTGGAAACACCATATATTTT
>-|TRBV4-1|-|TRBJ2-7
CASSQEGGPLEQYF
TGCGCCAGCAGCCAAGAAGGAGGTCCCCTCGAGCAGTACTTC
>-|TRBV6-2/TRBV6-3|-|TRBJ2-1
CASSSGSTRQFF
TGTGCCAGCAGCTCCGGGTCAACGAGACAGTTCTTC
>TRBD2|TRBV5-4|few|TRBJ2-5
CASSLQRGIQETQYF
TGTGCCAGCAGCTTGCAGCGGGGAATCCAAGAGACCCAGTACTTC
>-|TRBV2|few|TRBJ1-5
CASGRRGISNQPQHF
TGTGCCAGCGGCCGGCGGGGGATAAGCAATCAGCCCCAGCATTTT
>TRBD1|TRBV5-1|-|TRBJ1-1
CASSRQGRGNTEAFF
TGCGCCAGCAGCCGACAGGGAAGGGGGAACACTGAAGCTTTCTTT
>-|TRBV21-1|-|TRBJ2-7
CASSKVGFIYEQYF
TGTGCCAGCAGCAAGGTGGGCTTTATCTACGAGCAGTACTTC
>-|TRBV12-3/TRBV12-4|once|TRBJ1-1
CASSTSGGTEAFF
TGTGCCAGCAGTACATCGGGGGGGACTGAAGCTTTCTTT
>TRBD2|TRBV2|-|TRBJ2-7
CASSPNSGGGDEQYF
TGTGCCAGCAGTCCTAACAGCGGGGGGGGAGACGAGCAGTACTTC
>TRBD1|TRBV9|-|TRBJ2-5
CASSVGRQGLGETQYF
TGTGCCAGCAGCGTAGGGCGACAGGGCCTGGGAGAGACCCAGTACTTC
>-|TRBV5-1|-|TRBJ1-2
CASSDSHYGYTF
TGCGCCAGCAGCGACAGCCACTATGGCTACACCTTC
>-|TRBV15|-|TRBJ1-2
CATSRGPGEDGYTF
TGTGCCACCAGCAGAGGGCCAGGGGAAGATGGCTACACCTTC
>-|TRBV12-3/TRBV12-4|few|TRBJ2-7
CASSRQGIGEQYF
TGTGCCAGCAGTAGGCAGGGTATCGGCGAGCAGTACTTC
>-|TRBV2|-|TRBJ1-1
CASSWNREPAFF
TGTGCCAGCAGCTGGAACAGGGAACCGGCTTTCTTT
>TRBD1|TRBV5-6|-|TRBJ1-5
CASSIRGNGNQPQHF
TGTGCCAGCAGCATCAGGGGGAATGGCAATCAGCCCCAGCATTTT
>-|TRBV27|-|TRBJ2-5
CASSPITGSTETQYF
TGTGCCAGCAGTCCTATCACGGGTTCGACGGAGACCCAGTACTTC
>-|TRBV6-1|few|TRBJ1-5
CASSAQINYSNQPQHF
TGTGCCAGCAGTGCACAGATCAATTATAGCAATCAGCCCCAGCATTTT
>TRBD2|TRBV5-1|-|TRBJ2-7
CASSSSGRSYEQYF
TGCGCCAGCAGCTCCAGCGGGAGAAGCTACGAGCAGTACTTC
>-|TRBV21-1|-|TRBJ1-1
CASSPCWWGGLNTEAFF
TGTGCCAGCAGCCCCTGCTGGTGGGGGGGTTTAAACACTGAAGCTTTCTTT
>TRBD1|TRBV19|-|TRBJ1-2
CASRDRGTGYGYTF
TGTGCCAGTAGAGACAGGGGGACTGGGTATGGCTACACCTTC
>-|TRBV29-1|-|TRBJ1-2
CSVEGRENYGYTF
TGCAGCGTTGAGGGCAGAGAAAACTATGGCTACACCTTC
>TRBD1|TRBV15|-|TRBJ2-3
CATSSRDRLTDTQYF
TGTGCCACCAGCTCCCGGGACAGGCTCACAGATACGCAGTATTTT
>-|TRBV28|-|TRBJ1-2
CASSLDSLRGGYTF
TGTGCCAGCAGTTTGGACAGCCTTAGGGGGGGCTACACCTTC
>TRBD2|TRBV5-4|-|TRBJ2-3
CASSSGLAPTDTQYF
TGTGCCAGCAGCAGTGGACTAGCGCCCACAGATACGCAGTATTTT
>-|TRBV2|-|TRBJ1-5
CASGRGGHQPQHF
TGTGCCAGCGGGAGGGGCGGTCATCAGCCCCAGCATTTT
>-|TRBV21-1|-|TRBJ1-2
CASTLDGVNYGYTF
TGTGCCAGCACCTTGGACGGGGTCAACTATGGCTACACCTTC
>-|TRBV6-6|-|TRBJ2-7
CASSYQTGQRQYF
TGTGCCAGCAGTTACCAAACAGGGCAACGGCAGTACTTC
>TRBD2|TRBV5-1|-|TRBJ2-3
CASSPAGGLTDTQYF
TGCGCCAGCAGCCCGGCGGGGGGCCTCACAGATACGCAGTATTTT
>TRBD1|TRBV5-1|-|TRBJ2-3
CASNPGQSIDTQYF
TGCGCCAGCAATCCGGGACAGAGTATAGATACGCAGTATTTT
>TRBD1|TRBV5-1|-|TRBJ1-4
CASSFSGTVNEKLFF
TGCGCCAGCAGCTTTTCCGGGACAGTTAATGAAAAACTGTTTTTT
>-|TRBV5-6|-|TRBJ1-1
CASSLDGGTTEAFF
TGTGCCAGCAGCTTGGATGGGGGCACGACTGAAGCTTTCTTT
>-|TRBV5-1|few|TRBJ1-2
CASSLLGEAGYTF
TGCGCCAGCAGCTTGTTAGGGGAGGCTGGCTACACCTTC
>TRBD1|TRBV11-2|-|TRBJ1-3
CASSFGQGDTIYF
TGTGCCAGCAGCTTTGGACAGGGTGACACCATATATTTT
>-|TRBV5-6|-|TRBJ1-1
CASSLAGDTEAFF
TGTGCCAGCAGCTTGGCCGGGGACACTGAAGCTTTCTTT
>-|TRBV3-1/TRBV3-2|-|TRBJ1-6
CASSHREVYNSPLHF
TGTGCCAGCAGCCACAGGGAAGTCTATAATTCACCCCTCCACTTT
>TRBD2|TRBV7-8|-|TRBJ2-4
CASSLGRGGGNIQYF
TGTGCCAGCAGCTTAGGAAGGGGCGGGGGAAACATTCAGTACTTC
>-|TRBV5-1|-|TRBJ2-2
CASSLGSWQGFGELFF
TGCGCCAGCAGCTTGGGGTCATGGCAGGGGTTCGGGGAGCTGTTTTTT
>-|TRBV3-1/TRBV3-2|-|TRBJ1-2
CASSQLSYGYTF
TGTGCCAGCAGCCAACTATCCTATGGCTACACCTTC
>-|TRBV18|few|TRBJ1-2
CASSEGENYGYTF
TGTGCCAGCTCGGAGGGAGAGAACTATGGCTACACCTTC
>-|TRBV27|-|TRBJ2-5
CASSYTYQETQYF
TGTGCCAGCAGTTACACATACCAAGAGACCCAGTACTTC
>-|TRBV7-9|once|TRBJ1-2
CASSPSADSYGYTF
TGTGCCAGCAGCCCAAGCGCGGACAGCTATGGCTACACCTTC
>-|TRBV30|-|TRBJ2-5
CAWSRTGLVQETQYF
TGTGCCTGGAGTCGGACGGGACTCGTACAAGAGACCCAGTACTTC
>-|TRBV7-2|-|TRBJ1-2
CASSPSGANYGYTF
TGTGCCAGCAGCCCTTCGGGGGCTAACTATGGCTACACCTTC
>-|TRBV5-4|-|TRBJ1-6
CASSLERLNSPLHF
TGTGCCAGCAGCTTGGAGAGGCTAAATTCACCCCTCCACTTT
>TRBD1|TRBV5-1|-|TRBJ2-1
CASIRTGTNEQFF
TGCGCCAGCATAAGGACAGGGACTAATGAGCAGTTCTTC
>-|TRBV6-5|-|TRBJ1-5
CASSWEGRQPQHF
TGTGCCAGCAGTTGGGAGGGGCGTCAGCCCCAGCATTTT
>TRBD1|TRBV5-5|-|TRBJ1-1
CASSLDRGFFTEAFF
TGTGCCAGCAGCCTCGACAGGGGCTTCTTCACTGAAGCTTTCTTT
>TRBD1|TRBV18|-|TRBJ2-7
CASSPRDSHYEQYF
TGTGCCAGCTCACCACGGGACAGCCACTACGAGCAGTACTTC
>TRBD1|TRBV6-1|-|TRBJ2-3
CASSARAGGRTDTQYF
TGTGCCAGCAGTGCTAGGGCAGGGGGTCGGACCGATACGCAGTATTTT
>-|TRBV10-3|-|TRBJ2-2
CAIGQGSGPDTGELFF
TGTGCCATTGGGCAGGGGTCAGGTCCGGACACCGGGGAGCTGTTTTTT
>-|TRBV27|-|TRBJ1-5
CASSWKAEGNQPQHF
TGTGCCAGCAGTTGGAAAGCCGAGGGAAATCAGCCCCAGCATTTT
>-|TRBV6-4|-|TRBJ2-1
CATERPGDKGYNEQFF
TGTGCCACCGAACGGCCAGGGGATAAGGGATACAATGAGCAGTTCTTC
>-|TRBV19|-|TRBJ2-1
CASRGDEQFF
TGTGCCAGTAGGGGCGATGAGCAGTTCTTC
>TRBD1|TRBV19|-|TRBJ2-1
CASSIPGTGSLSYNEQFF
TGTGCCAGTAGTATTCCCGGGACAGGAAGTCTTTCCTACAATGAGCAGTTCTTC